These T cell receptor beta chains were read from a single sample in a study of cytomegalovirus exposure and HLA in healthy donors. This table comes from immunoSEQ multiplex PCR, and its TCRdb copy is limited to in-frame clones, with some not included. The sample contains 150,000 to 200,000 clones, about 83% of which appear only once. The sample consisted of PBMCs. These receptor sequences come from a man in his forties in good health and CMV-seropositive. CDR3s include the opening cysteine and the closing phenylalanine or tryptophan. The order of the fields is CDR3 DNA, CDR3 protein, V gene, clone size, J gene, D gene. D genes are given only for firm matches. The size of a clone is reported for some rows only, either as once, few or many, or as a class for expanded clones.

TGTGCCAGCAGCCCCAAGCAGGAATCCAACTACGAGCAGTACTTC	CASSPKQESNYEQYF	TRBV13	-	TRBJ2-7	-
TGCGCCAGCAGTGGAGCCTCTGGCGGGATGGTAGATACGCAGTATTTT	CASSGASGGMVDTQYF	TRBV10-1	-	TRBJ2-3	-
TGTGCCAGCAGTGGGGACAGGGGGAGTTATCCACCCCTCCACTTT	CASSGDRGSYPPLHF	TRBV2	-	TRBJ1-6	TRBD1
TGTGCCAGCAGTGAATCGACAGACAACTATGGCTACACCTTC	CASSESTDNYGYTF	TRBV6-1	-	TRBJ1-2	-
TGTGCCTGGAGGGGATTGGGACTAGCGGGAGGGCCTGTAGATACGCAGTATTTT	CAWRGLGLAGGPVDTQYF	TRBV30	-	TRBJ2-3	TRBD2
TGCGCCAGCAGCCGGACCGGGGGGGCGGGCGAGCAGTACTTC	CASSRTGGAGEQYF	TRBV5-1	-	TRBJ2-7	TRBD2
TGTGCCAGCAGCTTGGAGGGGATCCAAGAGACCCAGTACTTC	CASSLEGIQETQYF	TRBV5-5	-	TRBJ2-5	-
TGCGCCAGCAGCCAAGATCCACAGAATAATGAGCAGTTCTTC	CASSQDPQNNEQFF	TRBV4-1	few	TRBJ2-1	-
TGTGCCAGCACGCTAGCGGGAGGTGCTAGCACAGATACGCAGTATTTT	CASTLAGGASTDTQYF	TRBV18	-	TRBJ2-3	TRBD2
TGTGCCAGCAGCGCGAGCGTTGCGGGACCGGTAATGGAGACCCAGTACTTC	CASSASVAGPVMETQYF	TRBV9	-	TRBJ2-5	-
TGTGCCAGCAGCTTTGGGACAGCTTATGGCTACACCTTC	CASSFGTAYGYTF	TRBV5-6	once	TRBJ1-2	TRBD1
TGTGCCAGCGGGGAGGGGCACGCCACAGATACGCAGTATTTT	CASGEGHATDTQYF	TRBV9	-	TRBJ2-3	TRBD2
TGTGCCAGCAGTTCGGTAGCGGGAGGGCCCCATACGCAGTATTTT	CASSSVAGGPHTQYF	TRBV6-5	-	TRBJ2-3	TRBD2
TGTGCCAGCAGTGCCATAGAAGCGGGAGGACCGTTCTTC	CASSAIEAGGPFF	TRBV6-4	-	TRBJ2-1	TRBD2
TGTGCCAGCAGCGGTACTAGCGGGGGCTACGAGCAGTACTTC	CASSGTSGGYEQYF	TRBV9	-	TRBJ2-7	TRBD2
TGTGCCAGCAGCTTACGGGGAACCTATAGCAATCAGCCCCAGCATTTT	CASSLRGTYSNQPQHF	TRBV7-2	-	TRBJ1-5	-
TGTGCCAGCAGTCCGTGGACAGGGAATACCTACGAGCAGTACTTC	CASSPWTGNTYEQYF	TRBV27	-	TRBJ2-7	TRBD1
TGTGCCAGCAGCCCCGGCAGGGGGAGGTATGGCTACACCTTC	CASSPGRGRYGYTF	TRBV7-2	-	TRBJ1-2	TRBD1
TGTGCCAGTAGTCAGACAGGGAATGAGCAGTTCTTC	CASSQTGNEQFF	TRBV19	-	TRBJ2-1	TRBD1
TGTGCCAGCAGCTTGGACCCCAGGGTTGAATCACCCCTCCACTTT	CASSLDPRVESPLHF	TRBV5-4	-	TRBJ1-6	-
TGTGCCAGCAGCGTAGCTGGGACACCCACCCTCACAGATACGCAGTATTTT	CASSVAGTPTLTDTQYF	TRBV9	-	TRBJ2-3	-
TGTGCCAGCAGCTCATGGACAGGGTACAATGAGCAGTTCTTC	CASSSWTGYNEQFF	TRBV7-2	-	TRBJ2-1	TRBD1
TGTGCCAGCACCCTCGGGGGGGCCAGTCCCCGCCCTGGAAACACCATATATTTT	CASTLGGASPRPGNTIYF	TRBV27	-	TRBJ1-3	-
TGTGCCAGCAGTGAAGTCGGGACTACCGTCAATCAGCCCCAGCATTTT	CASSEVGTTVNQPQHF	TRBV6-1	-	TRBJ1-5	-
TGTGCCAGTAGTATCGGGCGGGGAACCAACACCATATATTTT	CASSIGRGTNTIYF	TRBV19	-	TRBJ1-3	-
TGTGCCAGCTCCAGGGCGGGGGGCTACACCTTC	CASSRAGGYTF	TRBV9	once	TRBJ1-2	-